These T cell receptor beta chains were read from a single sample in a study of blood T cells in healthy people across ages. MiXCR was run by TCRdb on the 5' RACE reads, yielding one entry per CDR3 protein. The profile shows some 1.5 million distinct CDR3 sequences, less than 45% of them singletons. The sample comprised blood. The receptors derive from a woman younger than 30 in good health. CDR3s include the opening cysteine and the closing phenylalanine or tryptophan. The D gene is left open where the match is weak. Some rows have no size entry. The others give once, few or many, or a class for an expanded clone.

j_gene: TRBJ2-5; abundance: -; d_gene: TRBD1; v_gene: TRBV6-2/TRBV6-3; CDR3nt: TGTGCCAGCAGTGCTTCGGGACAGCCCACCTACAATGAGCAGTACTTC; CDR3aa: CASSASGQPTYNEQYF
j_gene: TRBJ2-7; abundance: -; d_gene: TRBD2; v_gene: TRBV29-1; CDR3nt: TGCAGCGTTGAGCTAGCGGGAACCTCCTACGAGCAGTACTTC; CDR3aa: CSVELAGTSYEQYF
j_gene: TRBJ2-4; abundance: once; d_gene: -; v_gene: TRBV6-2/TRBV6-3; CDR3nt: TGTGCCAGCAGTTCGGCGGCGGTGATAGCCAAAAACATTCAGTACTTC; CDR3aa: CASSSAAVIAKNIQYF
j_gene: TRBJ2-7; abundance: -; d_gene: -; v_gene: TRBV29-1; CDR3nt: TGCAGCGTTGAATCCGGGGGCTACGAGCAGTACTTC; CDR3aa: CSVESGGYEQYF
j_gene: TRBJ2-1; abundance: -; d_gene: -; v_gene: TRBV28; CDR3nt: TGTGCCAGCAGTTCTCCGGGACAATCTTACAATGAGCAGTTCTTC; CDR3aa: CASSSPGQSYNEQFF
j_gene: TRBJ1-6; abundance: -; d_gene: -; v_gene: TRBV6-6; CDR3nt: TGTGCCAGCAGGACGGAGACCCCCCTCCACTTT; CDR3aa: CASRTETPLHF
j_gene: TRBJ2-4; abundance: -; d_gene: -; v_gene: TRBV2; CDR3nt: TGTGCCAGCAGTGCTTCGAACAAAAACATTCAGTACTTC; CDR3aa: CASSASNKNIQYF
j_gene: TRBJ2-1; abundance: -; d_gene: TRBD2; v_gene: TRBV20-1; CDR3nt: TGCAGTGCTAGAGATCGGGCTAGCGGGAGCTACAATGAGCAGTTCTTC; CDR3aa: CSARDRASGSYNEQFF
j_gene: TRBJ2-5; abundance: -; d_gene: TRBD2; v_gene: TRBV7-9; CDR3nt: TGTGCCAGCAGCGTTTCCAAGGGCGGGAGGGCCTACAATGAGCAGTACTTC; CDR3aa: CASSVSKGGRAYNEQYF
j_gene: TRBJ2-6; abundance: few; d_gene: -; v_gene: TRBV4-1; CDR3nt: TGCGCCAGCAGAAATCCTGGGGCCAACGTCCTGACTTTC; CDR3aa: CASRNPGANVLTF
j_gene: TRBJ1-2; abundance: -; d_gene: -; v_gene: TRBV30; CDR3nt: TGTGCCTGGATGGTTGGAGACAGAAATAACTATGGCTACACCTTC; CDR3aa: CAWMVGDRNNYGYTF
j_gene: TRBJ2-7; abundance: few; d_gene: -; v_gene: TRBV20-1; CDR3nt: TGCAGTGCTAGACAGCAGGGGAGCTCCTACGAGCAGTACTTC; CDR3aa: CSARQQGSSYEQYF
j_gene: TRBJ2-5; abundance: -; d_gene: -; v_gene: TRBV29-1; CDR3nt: TGCAGCGCCTCCCGTGGGCCCGGGAAGACCCAGTACTTC; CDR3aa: CSASRGPGKTQYF
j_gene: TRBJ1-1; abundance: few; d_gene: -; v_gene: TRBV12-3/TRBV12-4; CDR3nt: TGTGCCAGCAGTTTTTTCGGCAGGGAGCCGCCCAGAGAAGCTTTCTTT; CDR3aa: CASSFFGREPPREAFF
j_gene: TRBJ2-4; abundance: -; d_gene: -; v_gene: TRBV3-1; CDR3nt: TGTGCCAGCAGCGCTCAGACCGGGAGTTTAGCCAAAAACATTCAGTACTTC; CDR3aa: CASSAQTGSLAKNIQYF
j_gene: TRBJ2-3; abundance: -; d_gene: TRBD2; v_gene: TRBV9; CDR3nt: TGTGCCAGCAGCGTAGGCTTTCGGTCAGGACTAGCGGAGAGGCATAGCACAGATACGCAGTATTTT; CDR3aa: CASSVGFRSGLAERHSTDTQYF
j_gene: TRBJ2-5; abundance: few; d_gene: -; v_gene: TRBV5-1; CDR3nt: TGCGCCAGCAGCTTGGGACCGTCCCAAGAGACCCAGTACTTC; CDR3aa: CASSLGPSQETQYF
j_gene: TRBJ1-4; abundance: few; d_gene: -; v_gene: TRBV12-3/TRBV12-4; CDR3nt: TGTGCCAGCAGTTTAGAGAGTAATGAAAAACTGTTTTTT; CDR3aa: CASSLESNEKLFF
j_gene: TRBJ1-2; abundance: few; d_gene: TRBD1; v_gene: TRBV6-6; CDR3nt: TGTGCCAGCATCAAATACACGGGACAGGGAGAAATCTATGGCTACACCTTC; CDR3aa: CASIKYTGQGEIYGYTF
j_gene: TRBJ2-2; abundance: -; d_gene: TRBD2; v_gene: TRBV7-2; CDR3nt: TGTGCCAGCAGCTTACCTAGCGGGAGAACCCAGAACACCGGGGAGCTGTTTTTT; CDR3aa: CASSLPSGRTQNTGELFF
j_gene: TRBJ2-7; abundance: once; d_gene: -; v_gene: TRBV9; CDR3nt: TGTGCCAGCAGCGAGACGGAAGAGAACAATGAGCAGTACTTC; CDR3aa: CASSETEENNEQYF
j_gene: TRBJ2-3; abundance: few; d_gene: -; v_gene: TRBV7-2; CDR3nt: TGTGCCAGCAGCCTCACGCGACTAGACACAGATACGCAGTATTTT; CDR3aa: CASSLTRLDTDTQYF
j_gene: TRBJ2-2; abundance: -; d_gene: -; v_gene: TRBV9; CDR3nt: TGTGCCAGCAGCGCCCAGGGCACCGGGGAGCTGTTTTTT; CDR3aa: CASSAQGTGELFF
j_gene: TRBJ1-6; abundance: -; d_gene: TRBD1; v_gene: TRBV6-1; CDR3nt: TGTGCCAGCAGTGACTCGACAGGGAGTAATTCACCCCTCCACTTT; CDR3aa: CASSDSTGSNSPLHF
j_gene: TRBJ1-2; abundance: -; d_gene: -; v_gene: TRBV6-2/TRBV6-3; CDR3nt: TGTGCCAGCAGTTACGGCGCTAAAAACTATGGCTACACCTTC; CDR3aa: CASSYGAKNYGYTF
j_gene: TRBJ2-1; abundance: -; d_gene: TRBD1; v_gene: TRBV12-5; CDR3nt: TGTGCTAGTGGTTTGGTACCAGGGGGTTTCTACAATGAGCAGTTCTTC; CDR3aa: CASGLVPGGFYNEQFF
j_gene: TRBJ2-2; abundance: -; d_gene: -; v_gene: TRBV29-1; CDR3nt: TGCAGCGTTGGGGGGGAGAACACCGGGGAGCTGTTTTTT; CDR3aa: CSVGGENTGELFF
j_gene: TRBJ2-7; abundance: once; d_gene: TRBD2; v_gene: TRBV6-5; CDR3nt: TGTGCCAGCAGTCCCCAAGCGGGGGGGACACCGGACGAGCAGTACTTC; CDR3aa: CASSPQAGGTPDEQYF
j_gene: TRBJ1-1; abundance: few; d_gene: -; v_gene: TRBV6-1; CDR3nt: TGTGCCAGCAGTGAAATGGGCGGGCGAGCTGAAGCTTTCTTT; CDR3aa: CASSEMGGRAEAFF
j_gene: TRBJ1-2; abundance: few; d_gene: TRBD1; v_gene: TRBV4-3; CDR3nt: TGCGCCAGCAGCCAAGAGTTACAGGGGGCGGTTGGCTACACCTTC; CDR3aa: CASSQELQGAVGYTF
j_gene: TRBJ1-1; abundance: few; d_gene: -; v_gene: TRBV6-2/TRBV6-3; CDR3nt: TGTGCCAGCAATGGGGCCCTCGAAGCTTTCTTT; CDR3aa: CASNGALEAFF
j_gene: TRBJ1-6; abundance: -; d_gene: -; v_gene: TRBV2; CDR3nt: TGTGCCAGCAATCCTGTCCCATATAATTCACCCCTCCACTTT; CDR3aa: CASNPVPYNSPLHF
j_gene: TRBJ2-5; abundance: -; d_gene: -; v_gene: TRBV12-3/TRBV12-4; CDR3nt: TGTGCCAGCACCCGGGACGGGAAAAGAGAGACCCAGTACTTC; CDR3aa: CASTRDGKRETQYF
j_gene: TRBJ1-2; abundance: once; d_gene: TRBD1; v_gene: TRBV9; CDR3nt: TGTGCCAGCAGCGTAGTAGAGGGGGCAACTGGCTACACCTTC; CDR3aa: CASSVVEGATGYTF
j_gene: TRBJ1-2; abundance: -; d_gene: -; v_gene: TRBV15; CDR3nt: TGTGCCACCAGCAATCCTGGCTACAGGGCGCACTATGGCTACACCTTC; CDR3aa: CATSNPGYRAHYGYTF
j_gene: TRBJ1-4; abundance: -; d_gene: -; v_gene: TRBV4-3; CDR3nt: TGCGCCAGCAGCCAAGGGCCAGGGTCAGCAACTAATGAAAAACTGTTTTTT; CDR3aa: CASSQGPGSATNEKLFF
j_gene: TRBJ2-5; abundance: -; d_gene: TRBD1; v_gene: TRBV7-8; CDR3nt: TGTGCCAGCAGCCCCCACCGGGGACAGGGCAGCAATGAGCAGTACTTC; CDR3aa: CASSPHRGQGSNEQYF
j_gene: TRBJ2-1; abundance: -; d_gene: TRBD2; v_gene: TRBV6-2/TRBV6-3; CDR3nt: TGTGCCAGCCTAGCGGGGGGATACAATGAGCAGTTCTTC; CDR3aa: CASLAGGYNEQFF
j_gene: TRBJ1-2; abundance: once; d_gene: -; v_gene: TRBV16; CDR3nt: TGTGCCAGCAGCCAAAAACGGCCCTATGGCTACACCTTC; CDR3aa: CASSQKRPYGYTF
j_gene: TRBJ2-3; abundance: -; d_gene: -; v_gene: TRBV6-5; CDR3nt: TGTGCCAGCAGAGCGAACAGGGTCGCAGATACGCAGTATTTT; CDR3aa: CASRANRVADTQYF
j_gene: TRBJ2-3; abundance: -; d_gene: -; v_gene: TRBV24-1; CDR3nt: TGTGCCACCAGTGACTCGTTACTGGCGGCAGGCACAGATACGCAGTATTTT; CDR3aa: CATSDSLLAAGTDTQYF